This T cell receptor (beta chain) derives from a study of somatic mutations in cytotoxic T cells in rheumatoid arthritis. The study, taken as a whole, reports: Some patients, about an eighth of the roughly 65, had a largest CD8+ clone that exceeded 20% of CD8+ cells.

This CDR3 comprises 15 residues. The germline V gene has CDR1 SGDLS and CDR2 YYNGEE. The J segment lost 8 bases and the V segment lost 3 bases, leaving 10 bases of the junction unmatched. Method: immunoSEQ multiplex PCR; TCRdb's copy keeps in-frame clones and lacks some. Seen here are some 7,800 clones, roughly 90% observed once, and the top ten hold roughly 16%. This clone was found once. Its antigen is currently unknown. Both CD4+ and CD8+ cells were separated through positive magnetic bead selection, and their purity was verified using flow cytometry. The sample taken for sequencing was CD8+ T cells sorted from blood. This sequence was found in a man aged 40-50 years with rheumatoid arthritis. The rearrangement uses TRBV9 and TRBJ1-2, with TRBD1 identical over 10 bases. The CDR3 protein is CASSATRQGAAGYTF. The CDR3 nucleotides are TGTGCCAGCAGCGCCACTCGACAGGGGGCAGCGGGCTACACCTTC.